These 15 T cell receptor beta chains were all obtained from the same sample, sequenced in a study of blood T cells in healthy people across ages. Through a sample-barcoded 5' primer and a J-beta primer mix, a second PCR was run for about 7 to 12 cycles. TCRdb used MiXCR to reprocess the 5' RACE reads, holding one entry per CDR3 protein. The profile shows more than 1,000,000 distinct CDR3 sequences, approximately 25% of them singletons. These data also formed part of another study, on T cells of mothers and their children.

The specimen sequenced was blood. The receptors come from a girl aged 2 to 9 in good health.

This clonotype has only a few counts. V is TRBV9 and J is TRBJ2-2, with D tentatively TRBD1 (6 bases). The germline V gene encodes CDR1 SGDLS and CDR2 YYNGEE. V shed 1 base and J shed 2 bases, with 12 bases lying between them. The CDR3 spans 16 residues. The CDR3 region is CASSVNRALNTGELFF. The CDR3 coding sequence is TGTGCCAGCAGCGTAAACAGGGCGCTAAACACCGGGGAGCTGTTTTTT.

This clonotype occurred a few times. An end of the junction does not agree with germline; a read error may underlie this. The V and J genes are TRBV7-8 and TRBJ1-5; tentative D call: TRBD1 (6 bases). CDR1 is SGHVS and CDR2 is FQNEAQ in the germline V gene. The CDR3 extends over 13 amino acids. The CDR3 sequence: CASSLDRDQLQHF. The CDR3 bases are TGTGCCAGCAGCTTAGACAGGGATCAGCTCCAGCATTTT.

The V and J genes are TRBV4-3 and TRBJ1-4; TRBD1 might be the D (6 bases). The CDR3 totals 14 residues. With 1 base removed from V and 8 bases from J, the gap between germline ends came to 11 bases. CDR1 is LGHNA and CDR2 is YSLEER in the germline V gene. CDR3 coding DNA: TGCGCCAGCAGCCAAGTAGTAGGGGGAGAAAAACTGTTTTTT. Its protein product is CASSQVVGGEKLFF.

The chain links TRBV12-3 or TRBV12-4 to TRBJ1-2; unclear D gene. The V and J ends lost 6 bases and 3 bases respectively, with 14 bases between them. The CDR3 extends over 14 amino acids. CDR3 in DNA: TGTGCCAGCAGCAGTAGAGCGGCTTACTATGGCTACACCTTC. Translation: CASSSRAAYYGYTF.

This clonotype was seen a handful of times. This chain connects TRBV5-1 to TRBJ2-5, with D possibly TRBD1 on 6 matching bases. Near its end, the DNA agrees better with TRBJ2-7, so the J call may be wrong. CDR1 is SGHRS, CDR2 YFSETQ, per germline. This CDR3 comprises 16 residues. The CDR3 sequence: CASSWETGSYSYEQYF. The CDR3 DNA follows: TGCGCCAGCAGCTGGGAGACAGGAAGTTATTCCTACGAGCAGTACTTC.

In its sample, this clonotype was seen a few times. The chain joins TRBV20-1 to TRBJ2-3; 8 bases match TRBD1. The germline gives CDR1 DFQATT, CDR2 SNEGSKA (reference sequence). The CDR3 length is 13 residues. V trimming: 3 bases; J trimming: 2 bases; junction bases outside the gene matches: 1. The CDR3 sequence: CSARQGATDTQYF. CDR3 sequence (DNA): TGCAGTGCTAGGCAGGGGGCCACAGATACGCAGTATTTT.

This chain joins TRBV6-5 and TRBJ2-1; D possibly uses TRBD1 or TRBD2 (5 bases each). The V gene lost 7 bases and the J gene lost 7 bases, with 14 bases spanning the gap. Per germline, CDR1 MNHEY and CDR2 SVGAGI. The CDR3 is made up of 13 amino acids. The CDR3 protein is CASNLPGRNEQFF. Written as DNA, the CDR3 is TGTGCCAGCAACCTACCGGGGCGAAATGAGCAGTTCTTC.

Only a few counts were recorded for this clonotype. The junction departs from the called germline gene at one end, perhaps through a read error. The genes are TRBV7-9 and TRBJ2-1, with 7 bases that match TRBD2. CDR1 is SEHNR, CDR2 FQNEAQ, per germline (reference sequence). There are 15 residues in the CDR3. For the CDR3, the DNA is TGTGCCAGCAGCTTCCCCGGGACTACCTACAATGAGCAGTCCTTC. This encodes CASSFPGTTYNEQSF. The full variable domain, completed using reference TRBV7-9 and TRBJ2-1, is DTGVSQNPRHKITKRGQNVTFRCDPISEHNRLYWYRQTLGQGPEFLTYFQNEAQLEKSRLLSDRFSAERPKGSFSTLEIQRTEQGDSAMYLCASSFPGTTYNEQSFGPGTRLTVL.

The chain is built from TRBV20-1 and TRBJ2-7; D remains unclear. Per germline, CDR1 DFQATT and CDR2 SNEGSKA (reference sequence). The CDR3 runs 14 residues. Trimming left V 0 bases short and J 3 bases short, with 12 bases between. CDR3 coding DNA: TGCAGTGCTAGAGATCCAGCAGAGATCTACGAGCAGTACTTC. Encoded protein: CSARDPAEIYEQYF.

The chain couples TRBV29-1 to TRBJ2-5; TRBD2 matches at 11 bases. The CDR3 is made up of 13 amino acids. Germline-derived CDR1 and CDR2 are SQVTM and ANQGSEA. The V and J ends lost 7 bases and 5 bases, in that order; junction bases with no gene match: 6. The CDR3 nucleotides read TGCAGCGCTATAGCGGGAGGGCTTGAGACCCAGTACTTC. This gives the protein CSAIAGGLETQYF.

The CDR3 loop reads CASSPMVQTNTEAFF. DNA for the CDR3: TGTGCCAGCTCACCAATGGTACAGACGAACACTGAAGCTTTCTTT. The genes are TRBV18 and TRBJ1-1; D remains ambiguous. V gave up 2 bases and J gave up 1 base, with 11 bases separating them. CDR3 length: 15 residues. Germline CDR1 and CDR2: KGHSH and LQKENI.

This clonotype showed up just a few times. This chain links TRBV28 with TRBJ1-2; D is unclear. Trimming took off 5 bases at V and 7 bases at J, with 17 bases between the two ends. CDR3 length: 14 amino acids. Germline CDR1 reads MDHEN; CDR2 reads SYDVKM. CDR3 sequence (DNA): TGTGCCAGCAGTCTGATTATCGGGCGTGGTGGCTACACCTTC. As protein: CASSLIIGRGGYTF.

The V gene is TRBV27, the J gene TRBJ1-2; D might be TRBD1 (5 bases). V was clipped by 2 bases and J by 3 bases, with 7 bases between them. Germline-derived CDR1 and CDR2 are MNHEY and SMNVEV (reference sequence). The CDR3 consists of 13 residues. CDR3 sequence reads: CASSLVRDYGYTF. The CDR3 region has the DNA TGTGCCAGCAGTTTAGTCAGGGACTATGGCTACACCTTC.

This rearrangement joins TRBV6-5 to TRBJ1-1; 8 nucleotides line up with TRBD1. V dropped 2 bases and J dropped 10; count of bases not matched to a gene: 6. The CDR3 extends over 13 amino acids. Looked up from germline, CDR1 is MNHEY and CDR2 is SVGAGI. The CDR3 DNA sequence: TGTGCCAGCAGTTACGCCGAAACAGGGGGAGCTTTCTTT. It translates to CASSYAETGGAFF.

This clonotype was counted between two and nine times. The gene calls are TRBV24-1 and TRBJ2-1; 9 positions match TRBD2. The CDR3 loop spans 13 amino acids. The ends lost 9 bases at V and 7 bases at J; junction bases unmatched: 6. Germline CDR1 KGHDR, CDR2 SFDVKD. This chain's CDR3 is CATSLAGMNEQFF. As DNA, the CDR3 is TGTGCCACCTCCCTAGCGGGGATGAATGAGCAGTTCTTC.